This paragraph reports one TCR beta chain. The 5'RACE method, run with constant-segment primers, produced TCR alpha and TCR beta cDNA libraries (carrying sample barcodes and UMIs). TCRdb reanalysed the 5' RACE reads using MiXCR and keeps one entry per CDR3 protein. Here the sample spans 350,000 to 450,000 distinct CDR3 sequences, 15% to 20% being singletons. CDR1 and CDR2 (germline): SQVTM, ANQGSEA. Trimming pared 4 bases from V and 0 bases from J, leaving 19 bases between. The CDR3 length is 16 residues. These data come from a study of T-cell memory formation after mild COVID-19. About the study: The study found TCR clusters largely donor specific.

The sample consisted of PBMCs or a T cell subset sorted from them (not recorded which). The receptor's source is an adult woman who had mild COVID-19 (a few samples of this study predate the infection). Cell type and time point are not known. The V and J genes are TRBV29-1 and TRBJ2-7, with D unresolved. The CDR3 DNA is TGCAGCGTTGCTTGGTCTCAGAGGACCCCCTCCTACGAGCAGTACTTC. Translated: CSVAWSQRTPSYEQYF.